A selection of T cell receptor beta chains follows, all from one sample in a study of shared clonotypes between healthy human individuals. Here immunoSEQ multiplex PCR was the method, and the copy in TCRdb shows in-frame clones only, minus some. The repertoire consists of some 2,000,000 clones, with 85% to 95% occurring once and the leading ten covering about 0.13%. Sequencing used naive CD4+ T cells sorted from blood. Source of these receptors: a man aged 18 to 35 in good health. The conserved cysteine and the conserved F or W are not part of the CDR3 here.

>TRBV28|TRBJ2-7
ASSLQKTYEQY
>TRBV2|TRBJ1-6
ASSQDGNSPLH
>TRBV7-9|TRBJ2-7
ASSQLVEQY
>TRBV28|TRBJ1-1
ASSLGGLSGEAF
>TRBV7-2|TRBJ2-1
ASSLIAGHEQF
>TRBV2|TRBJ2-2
ASSPTSGGSGELF
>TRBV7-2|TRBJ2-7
ASSPDRVEQY
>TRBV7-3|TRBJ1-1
ASSLGGINLAF
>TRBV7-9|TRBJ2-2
ASSRAGGFTGELF
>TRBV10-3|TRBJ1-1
AISNAVGANTEAF
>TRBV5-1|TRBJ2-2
ASNGEGPTVTGELF
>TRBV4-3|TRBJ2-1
ASSQDLLGTYNEQF
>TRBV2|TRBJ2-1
ASKATVSYNEQF
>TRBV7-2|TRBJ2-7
ASSLVVLDSYEQY
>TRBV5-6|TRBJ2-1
ASSLGDNEQF
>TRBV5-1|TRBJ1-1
ASSLGRGPDTEAF
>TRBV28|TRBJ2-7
ASAKQGPYEQY
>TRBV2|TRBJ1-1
ASSKDVNTEAF
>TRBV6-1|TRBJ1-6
ATLGQNNSPLH
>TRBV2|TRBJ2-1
ASSLQQGGNEQF
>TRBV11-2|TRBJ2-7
ASSTSWDNEQY
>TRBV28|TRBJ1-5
ASSLMEPQH
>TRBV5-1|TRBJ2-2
ASSADRGNTGELF
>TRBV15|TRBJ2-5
ATSRGGNSPY
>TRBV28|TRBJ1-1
ASKSGDTEAF
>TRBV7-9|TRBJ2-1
ASIPGGRARDEQF
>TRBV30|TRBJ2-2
AWSTDRDAGELF
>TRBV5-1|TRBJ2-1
ASSPGLAGQNNEQF
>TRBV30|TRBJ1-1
AWGLSTEAF
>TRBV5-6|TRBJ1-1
ASSLARGSTEAF
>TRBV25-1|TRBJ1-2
ASSQTGRDYGYT
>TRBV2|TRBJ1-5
ASAGNFIQPQH
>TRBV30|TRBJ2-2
AWSAKEGKGTGELF
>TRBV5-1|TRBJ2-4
ASSIGTSGSRDIQY
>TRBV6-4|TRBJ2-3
ASSEVGTDTQY
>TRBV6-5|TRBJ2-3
ASSYGLADSTDTQY
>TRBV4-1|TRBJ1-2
ASSLSRNYGYT
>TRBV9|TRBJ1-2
ASSASLRAGSYGYT
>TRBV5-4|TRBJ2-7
ASSLGPAGTPDEQY
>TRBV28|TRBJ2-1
ASSLEDGSYNEQF
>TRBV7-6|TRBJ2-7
ASSPAGSYEQY
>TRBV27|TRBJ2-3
ASSHHQY
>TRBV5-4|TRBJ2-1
ASSLAGTSGREQF